Included here is one T cell receptor beta chain sequence, with context. Its antigen remains unknown. All donors were healthy Caucasians. TCRdb called the 5' RACE reads again in MiXCR, with one record for every CDR3 protein. The sample carries just over 450,000 distinct CDR3 sequences, over 12% recorded once. This sample was included in a study of identical twins. Overall study results and limits: Fewer insertions marked abundant cord blood beta clonotypes; young adult naive trended weakly, memory not at all. Alpha sequences out of frame and shared by twins had excess low generation probability.

V lost 4 bases, J lost 4 bases, and 10 bases lay in between. Per germline, CDR1 SGHTA and CDR2 FQGNSA. This CDR3 spans 13 amino acids. This sample also appeared in a second study, on yellow fever vaccine responses in identical twins.

The clonotype comes from a woman aged 18-30 years in good health. Sequencing used CD4+ T cells sorted from blood. This rearrangement joins TRBV7-2 to TRBJ1-2; possible D gene TRBD1, 5 bases. This CDR3 reads CASSSGGVYGYTF. The DNA of the CDR3 is TGTGCCAGCAGCTCTGGGGGAGTCTATGGCTACACCTTC.